This entry describes one TCR beta chain. Its antigen remains unidentified. This may stem from a read error, because a much larger clone lies one nucleotide away. This was a deep-level run. Sequenced by immunoSEQ multiplex PCR; TCRdb stores in-frame clones only, minus some. The repertoire includes approximately 480,000 clones, around 79% of them detected once, and about 12% sits in the top ten. The source of the sample is a study of shared clonotypes between healthy human individuals. Study conclusions and caveats: Sampling was confined to blood; repertoires within tissues likely differ. The diversity represented, both genetic and in exposure history, was limited by few donors.

From germline, CDR1 is SGDLS and CDR2 YYNGEE. J lost 2 bases, V lost 4 bases, and 3 bases had no gene match. This CDR3 comprises 14 residues. Some 92 million PBMCs went into genomic DNA for unsorted samples. This TCR derives from a woman in her forties in good health. Some clones in this sample may be carry-over from other donors' samples. The sequencing input was PBMCs. The chain uses TRBV9 and TRBJ2-3; 8 positions agree with TRBD2. CDR3 region: CASSISGNTDTQYF. CDR3 coding DNA: TGTGCCAGCAGCATTAGCGGGAACACAGATACGCAGTATTTT.